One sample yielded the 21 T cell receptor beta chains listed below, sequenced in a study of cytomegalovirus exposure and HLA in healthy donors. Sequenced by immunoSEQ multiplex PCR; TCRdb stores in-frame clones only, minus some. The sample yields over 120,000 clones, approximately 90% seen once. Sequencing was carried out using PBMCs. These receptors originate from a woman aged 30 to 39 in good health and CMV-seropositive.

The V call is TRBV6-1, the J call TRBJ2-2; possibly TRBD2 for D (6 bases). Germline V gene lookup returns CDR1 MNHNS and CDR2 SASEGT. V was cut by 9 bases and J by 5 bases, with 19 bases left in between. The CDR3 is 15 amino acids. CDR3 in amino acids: CASGGTFAWTGELFF. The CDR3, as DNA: TGTGCCAGTGGGGGGACGTTTGCATGGACCGGGGAGCTGTTTTTT.

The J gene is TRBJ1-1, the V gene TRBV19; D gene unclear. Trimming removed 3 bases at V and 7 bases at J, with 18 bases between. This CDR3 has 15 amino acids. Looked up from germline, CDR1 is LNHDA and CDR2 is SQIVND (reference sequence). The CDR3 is CASSMRTPKSDEAFF. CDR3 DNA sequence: TGTGCCAGTAGTATGCGAACCCCTAAAAGCGATGAAGCTTTCTTT.

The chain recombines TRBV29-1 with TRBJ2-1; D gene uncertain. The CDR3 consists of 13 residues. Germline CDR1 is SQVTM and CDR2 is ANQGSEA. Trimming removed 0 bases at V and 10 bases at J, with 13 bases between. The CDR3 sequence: CSVEDDERGEQFF. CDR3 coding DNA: TGCAGCGTTGAAGATGATGAGCGCGGCGAGCAGTTCTTC.

This CDR3 is CASSFPTSGAYEQYF. In DNA, the CDR3 is TGTGCCAGCAGCTTTCCAACTAGCGGAGCCTACGAGCAGTACTTC. V usage is TRBV7-8 and J usage is TRBJ2-7; the match to TRBD2 covers 8 bases. The CDR3 has 15 residues. The V gene end was trimmed by 3 bases and the J gene end by 2 bases; junction bases not matched to a gene: 6. CDR1 and CDR2 from the germline V gene are SGHVS and FQNEAQ.

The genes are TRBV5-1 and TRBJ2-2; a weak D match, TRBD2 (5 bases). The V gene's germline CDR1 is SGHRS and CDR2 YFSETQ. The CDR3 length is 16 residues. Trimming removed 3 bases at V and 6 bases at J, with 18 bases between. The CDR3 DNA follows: TGCGCCAGCAGCTGGTACTCGACCCCGGGATCCGGGGAGCTGTTTTTT. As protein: CASSWYSTPGSGELFF. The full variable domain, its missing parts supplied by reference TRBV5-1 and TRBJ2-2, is KAGVTQTPRYLIKTRGQQVTLSCSPISGHRSVSWYQQTPGQGLQFLFEYFSETQRNKGNFPGRFSGRQFSNSRSEMNVSTLELGDSALYLCASSWYSTPGSGELFFGEGSRLTVL.

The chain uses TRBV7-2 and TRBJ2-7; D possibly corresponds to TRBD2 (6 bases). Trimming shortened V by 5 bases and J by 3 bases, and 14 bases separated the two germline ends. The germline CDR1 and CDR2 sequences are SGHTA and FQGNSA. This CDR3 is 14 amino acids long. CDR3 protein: CASSPGPGLYEQYF. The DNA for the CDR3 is TGTGCCAGCAGCCCAGGACCGGGACTCTACGAGCAGTACTTC. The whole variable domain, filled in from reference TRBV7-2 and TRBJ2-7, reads GAGVSQSPSNKVTEKGKDVELRCDPISGHTALYWYRQSLGQGLEFLIYFQGNSAPDKSGLPSDRFSAERTGGSVSTLTIQRTQQEDSAVYLCASSPGPGLYEQYFGPGTRLTVT.

CDR3 coding DNA: TGTGCCAGCAGCTTAGGTGGGCAAAACTATGGCTACACCTTC. Translating it yields CASSLGGQNYGYTF. This chain uses TRBV5-4 with TRBJ1-2; D unclear. The CDR3 covers 14 residues. The germline CDR1 and CDR2 sequences are SGHNT and YYREEE (reference sequence). Trimming left V 2 bases short and J 2 bases short, with 10 bases between.

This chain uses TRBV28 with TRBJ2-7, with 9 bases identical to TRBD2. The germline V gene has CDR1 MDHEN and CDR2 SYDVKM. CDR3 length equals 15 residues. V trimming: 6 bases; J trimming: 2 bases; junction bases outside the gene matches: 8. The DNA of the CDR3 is TGTGCCAGCAGGCAGAGCGGGGGGCCTCCCTACGAGCAGTACTTC. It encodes CASRQSGGPPYEQYF. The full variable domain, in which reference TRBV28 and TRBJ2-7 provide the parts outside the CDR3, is DVKVTQSSRYLVKRTGEKVFLECVQDMDHENMFWYRQDPGLGLRLIYFSYDVKMKEKGDIPEGYSVSREKKERFSLILESASTNQTSMYLCASRQSGGPPYEQYFGPGTRLTVT.

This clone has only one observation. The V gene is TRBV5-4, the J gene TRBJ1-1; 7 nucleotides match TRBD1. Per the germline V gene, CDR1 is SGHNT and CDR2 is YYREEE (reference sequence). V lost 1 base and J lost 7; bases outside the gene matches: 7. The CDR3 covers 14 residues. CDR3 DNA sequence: TGTGCCAGCAGCTTGTGGGGCAGGGGGATTGAAGCTTTCTTT. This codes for CASSLWGRGIEAFF.

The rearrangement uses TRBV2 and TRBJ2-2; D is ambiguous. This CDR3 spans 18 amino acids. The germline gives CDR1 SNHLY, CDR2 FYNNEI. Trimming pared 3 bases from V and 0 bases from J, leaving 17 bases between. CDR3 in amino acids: CASSELVSRPTNTGELFF. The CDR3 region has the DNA TGTGCCAGCAGTGAGTTGGTTTCGCGCCCAACGAACACCGGGGAGCTGTTTTTT.

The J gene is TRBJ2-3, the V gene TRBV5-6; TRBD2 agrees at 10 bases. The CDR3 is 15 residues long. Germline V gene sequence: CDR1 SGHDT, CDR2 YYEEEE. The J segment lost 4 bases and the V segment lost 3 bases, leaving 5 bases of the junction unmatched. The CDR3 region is CASSWGTSEPDTQYF. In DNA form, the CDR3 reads TGTGCCAGCAGCTGGGGGACTAGCGAGCCAGATACGCAGTATTTT.

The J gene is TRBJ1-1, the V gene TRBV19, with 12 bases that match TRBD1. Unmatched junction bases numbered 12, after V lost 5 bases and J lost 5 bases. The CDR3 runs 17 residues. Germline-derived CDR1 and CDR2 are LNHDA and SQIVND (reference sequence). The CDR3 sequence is CASSLFPGQGAKTEAFF. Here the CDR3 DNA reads TGTGCCAGTAGTCTGTTTCCGGGACAGGGGGCAAAAACTGAAGCTTTCTTT.

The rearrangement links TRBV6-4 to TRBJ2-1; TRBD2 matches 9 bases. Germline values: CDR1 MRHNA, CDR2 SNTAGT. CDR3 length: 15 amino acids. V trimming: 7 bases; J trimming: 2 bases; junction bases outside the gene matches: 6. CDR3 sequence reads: CASILAGGPYNEQFF. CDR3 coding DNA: TGTGCCAGCATCCTCGCGGGGGGGCCCTACAATGAGCAGTTCTTC.

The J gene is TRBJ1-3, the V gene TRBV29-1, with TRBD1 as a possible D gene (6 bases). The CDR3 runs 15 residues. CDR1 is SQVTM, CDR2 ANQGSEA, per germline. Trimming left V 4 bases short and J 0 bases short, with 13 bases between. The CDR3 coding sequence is TGCAGCGTTGGGGTAACAGGGTACTCTGGAAACACCATATATTTT. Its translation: CSVGVTGYSGNTIYF.

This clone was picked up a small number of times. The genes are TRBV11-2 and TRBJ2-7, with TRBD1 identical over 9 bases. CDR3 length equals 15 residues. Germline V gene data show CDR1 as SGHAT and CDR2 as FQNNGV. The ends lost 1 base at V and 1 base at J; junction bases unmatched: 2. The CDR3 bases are TGTGCCAGCAGCTTAGGGGGGACAGGGTCCTACGAGCAGTACTTC. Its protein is CASSLGGTGSYEQYF.

The DNA for the CDR3 is TGTGCCATCCGACAGGGGGCGAACACCGGGGAGCTGTTTTTT. This codes for CAIRQGANTGELFF. The gene calls are TRBV10-3 and TRBJ2-2, with TRBD1 identical over 9 bases. Germline V CDR1 and CDR2: ENHRY, SYGVKD. The CDR3 extends over 14 amino acids. V trimming: 8 bases; J trimming: 0 bases; junction bases outside the gene matches: 1.

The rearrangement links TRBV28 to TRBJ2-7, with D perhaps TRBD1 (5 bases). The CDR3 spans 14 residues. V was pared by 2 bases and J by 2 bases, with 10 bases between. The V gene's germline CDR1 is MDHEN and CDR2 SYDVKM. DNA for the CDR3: TGTGCCAGCAGTTTAGGGGCAGAGACCTACGAGCAGTACTTC. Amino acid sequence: CASSLGAETYEQYF.

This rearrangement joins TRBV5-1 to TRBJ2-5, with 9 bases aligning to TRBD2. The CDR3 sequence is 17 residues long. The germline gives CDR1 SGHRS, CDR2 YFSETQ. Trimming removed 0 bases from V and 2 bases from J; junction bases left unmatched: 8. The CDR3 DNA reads TGCGCCAGCAGCTTGGGGGCTAGCGGGAATTTACAAGAGACCCAGTACTTC. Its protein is CASSLGASGNLQETQYF.

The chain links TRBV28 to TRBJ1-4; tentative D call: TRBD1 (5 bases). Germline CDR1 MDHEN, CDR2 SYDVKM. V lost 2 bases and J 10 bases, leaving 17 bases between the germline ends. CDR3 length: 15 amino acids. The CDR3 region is CASSLRPLLGGKLFF. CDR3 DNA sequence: TGTGCCAGCAGTTTACGCCCGCTACTCGGGGGAAAACTGTTTTTT. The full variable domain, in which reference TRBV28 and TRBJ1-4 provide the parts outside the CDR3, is DVKVTQSSRYLVKRTGEKVFLECVQDMDHENMFWYRQDPGLGLRLIYFSYDVKMKEKGDIPEGYSVSREKKERFSLILESASTNQTSMYLCASSLRPLLGGKLFFGSGTQLSVL.

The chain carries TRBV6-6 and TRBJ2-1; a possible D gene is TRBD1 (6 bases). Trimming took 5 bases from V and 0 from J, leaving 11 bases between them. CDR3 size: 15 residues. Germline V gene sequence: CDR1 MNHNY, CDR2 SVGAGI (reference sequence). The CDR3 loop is CASSTSDSSYNEQFF. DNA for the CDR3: TGTGCCAGCAGTACCTCGGACAGCTCCTACAATGAGCAGTTCTTC.

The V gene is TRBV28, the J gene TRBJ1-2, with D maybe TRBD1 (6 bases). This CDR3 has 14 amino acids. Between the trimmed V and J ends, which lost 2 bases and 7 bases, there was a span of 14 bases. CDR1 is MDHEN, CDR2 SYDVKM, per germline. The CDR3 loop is CASSLGQGIGGYTF. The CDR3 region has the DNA TGTGCCAGCAGTTTAGGGCAGGGGATTGGTGGCTACACCTTC.